Listed here are 8 T cell receptor beta chains from one sample, sequenced in a study of cytomegalovirus exposure and HLA in healthy donors. PCR amplification relied on 60 Vbeta primers (plus 13 Jbeta primers). Only in-frame clones appear in the TCRdb table, and some are missing; sequencing was by immunoSEQ multiplex PCR. The data hold over 80,000 clones, with 65% to 85% observed a single time. Sequencing used PBMCs. Source of these receptors: an older woman in good health and CMV-seropositive.

The chain has TRBV30 and TRBJ1-2; D remains ambiguous. The CDR3 is 12 residues long. CDR1 and CDR2 (germline): GTSNPN, SVGIG (reference sequence). The ends were cut back, 8 bases at V and 2 bases at J, with 12 bases in the middle. The CDR3 sequence: CAGNWQNYGYTF. In DNA form, the CDR3 reads TGTGCCGGGAATTGGCAGAACTATGGCTACACCTTC. The variable domain in full, with the rest retrieved from reference TRBV30 and TRBJ1-2, is SQTIHQWPATLVQPVGSPLSLECTVEGTSNPNLYWYRQAAGRGLQLLFYSVGIGQISSEVPQNLSASRPQDRQFILSSKKLLLSDSGFYLCAGNWQNYGYTFGSGTRLTVV.

The table lists this clone with a few counts. V is TRBV6-1 and J is TRBJ1-2, with TRBD1 matching 8 bases. CDR1 and CDR2 from the germline V gene are MNHNS and SASEGT. Unmatched junction bases numbered 5, after V lost 0 bases and J lost 8 bases. The CDR3 sequence is 14 residues long. CDR3 nucleotide sequence: TGTGCCAGCAGTGAAGCATCAGGGGGCGGGGGCTACACCTTC. Protein: CASSEASGGGGYTF.

This clone has a handful of counts. This sequence joins TRBV6-1 and TRBJ1-4, with 8 positions matching TRBD1. This CDR3 has 12 amino acids. Trimming at V came to 3 bases and at J to 11 bases, leaving 2 bases not matched to a gene. The germline V gene encodes CDR1 MNHNS and CDR2 SASEGT. The CDR3 sequence: CASSDRTGKLFF. CDR3 nucleotide sequence: TGTGCCAGCAGTGACCGGACAGGGAAACTGTTTTTT.

The rearrangement links TRBV19 to TRBJ1-5, with TRBD1 matching over 10 bases. This CDR3 comprises 15 residues. The V and J ends lost 0 bases and 4 bases, in that order; junction bases with no gene match: 0. The V gene's germline CDR1 is LNHDA and CDR2 SQIVND (reference sequence). CDR3 in amino acids: CASSIEGQGNQPQHF. In DNA form, the CDR3 reads TGTGCCAGTAGTATAGAGGGACAGGGGAATCAGCCCCAGCATTTT.

In this sample, this clone turned up a few times. The chain employs TRBV10-3 and TRBJ1-4, with D possibly being TRBD1 (6 bases). The V end was cut by 3 bases, the J end by 8 bases, with 16 bases between. The germline V gene has CDR1 ENHRY and CDR2 SYGVKD. CDR3 size: 15 residues. CDR3: CAISDLGRGQEKLFF. For the CDR3, the DNA is TGTGCCATCAGTGATCTGGGCAGGGGCCAGGAAAAACTGTTTTTT.

This clone has only a few counts. V usage is TRBV9 and J usage is TRBJ2-7; possibly TRBD2 for D (6 bases). The CDR3 loop spans 14 amino acids. V was pared by 2 bases and J by 3 bases, with 12 bases between. CDR1 is SGDLS and CDR2 is YYNGEE in the germline V gene. The CDR3 nucleotides are TGTGCCAGCAGCGTGGAGGGTGGCCGCTACGAGCAGTACTTC. This encodes CASSVEGGRYEQYF.

V usage is TRBV19 and J usage is TRBJ1-5, with D unclear. V dropped 7 bases and J dropped 5 bases, with 21 bases sitting between them. From germline, CDR1 is LNHDA and CDR2 SQIVND (reference sequence). CDR3 length: 16 amino acids. DNA for the CDR3: TGTGCCAGTACCGCCGCCCAACATCTAGACCATCAGCCCCAGCATTTT. Its translation is CASTAAQHLDHQPQHF.

This clone was picked up a small number of times. The chain combines TRBV10-3 with TRBJ2-6; TRBD1 matches 9 bases. In germline, CDR1 is ENHRY, CDR2 SYGVKD. The CDR3 has 18 residues. With V trimmed by 5 bases and J by 2 bases, 10 bases remained unmatched. The DNA for the CDR3 is TGTGCCATCAGTAGAGACAGGGGGTTAATGGCTGGGGCCAACGTCCTGACTTTC. It specifies CAISRDRGLMAGANVLTF.